This T cell receptor beta chain was retrieved from a study of blood T cell repertoires in COVID-19. The wider study: Samples came from the United States, Italy and Spain, spanning acute and convalescent COVID-19.

As handled by the study authors: Scientists estimated how many nucleated cells there were by amplifying reference gene primers. Assay used: immunoSEQ multiplex PCR; TCRdb lists only in-frame clones, some missing. Clone size and V and J calls were adopted from that table, with D and trimming inferred from the DNA. This sample has a few hundred thousand clones, with about 88% found just once. The study assigned cohorts using participant-reported clinical history. Recovered participants had two consecutive negative NP/OP PCR tests, healthcare professional clearance, or symptom resolution. The CDR3 consists of 17 residues. V lost 3 bases and J 1 base, leaving 16 bases between the germline ends. Germline V lookup: CDR1 SGHVS, CDR2 FNYEAQ.

This clonotype was obtained from a woman aged 40 to 50 who had recovered from COVID-19. The sequenced material came from PBMCs or T cells enriched from blood (not recorded which). V and J are TRBV7-6 and TRBJ1-3; unclear D gene. The CDR3 DNA follows: TGTGCCAGCAGCTTCTCCAGCCCCCGGGGTTCTGGAAACACCATATATTTT. Amino acids: CASSFSSPRGSGNTIYF.